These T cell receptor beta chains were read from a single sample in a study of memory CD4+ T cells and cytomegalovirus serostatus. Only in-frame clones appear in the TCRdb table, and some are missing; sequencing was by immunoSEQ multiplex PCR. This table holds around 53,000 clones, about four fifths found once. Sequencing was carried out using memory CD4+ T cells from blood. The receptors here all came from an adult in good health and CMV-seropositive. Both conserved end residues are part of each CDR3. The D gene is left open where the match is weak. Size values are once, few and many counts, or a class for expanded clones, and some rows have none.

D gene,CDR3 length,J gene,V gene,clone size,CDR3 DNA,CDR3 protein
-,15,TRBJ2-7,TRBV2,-,TGTGCCAGCAGTGACGCCCCAGCCGGGGGCGCCGAGCAGTACTTC,CASSDAPAGGAEQYF
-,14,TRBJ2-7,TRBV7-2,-,TGTGCCAGCAGCTTAGGAAACGTGCTGTACGAGCAGTACTTC,CASSLGNVLYEQYF
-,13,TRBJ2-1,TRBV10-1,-,TGCGCCAGTAATACTTTCTATCACAATGAGCAGTTCTTC,CASNTFYHNEQFF
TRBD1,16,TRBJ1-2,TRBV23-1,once,TGCGCCAGCAGTCATTGGGGGCCAAGGGGGCGCGATGGCTACACCTTC,CASSHWGPRGRDGYTF
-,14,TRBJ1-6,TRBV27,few,TGTGCCAGCAGGGTCCTGATGGATAATTCACCCCTCCACTTT,CASRVLMDNSPLHF
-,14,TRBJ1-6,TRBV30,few,TGTGCCTGGGAGAGACAGGTTGGGAGTTCACCCCTCCACTTT,CAWERQVGSSPLHF
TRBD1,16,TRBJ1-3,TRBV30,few,TGTGCCTGGACCCTCAGGGACAGAAGCTCTGGAAACACCATATATTTT,CAWTLRDRSSGNTIYF
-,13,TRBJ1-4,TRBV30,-,TGTGCCTGGAGCTCCCAGGGTAATGAAAAACTGTTTTTT,CAWSSQGNEKLFF
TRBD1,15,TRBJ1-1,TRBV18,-,TGTGCCAGCTCACCGGGACAGGTTCGTAACACTGAAGCTTTCTTT,CASSPGQVRNTEAFF
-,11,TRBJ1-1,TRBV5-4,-,TGTGCCAGCGGAGGGGTGACTGAAGCTTTCTTT,CASGGVTEAFF
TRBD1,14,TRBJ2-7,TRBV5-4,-,TGTGCCAGCAGCTTGACAGGGGCGTCGCGAGAGCAGTACTTC,CASSLTGASREQYF
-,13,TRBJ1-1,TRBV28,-,TGTGCCAGCCCGGGCGCAGGGTCCCCTGAAGCTTTCTTT,CASPGAGSPEAFF
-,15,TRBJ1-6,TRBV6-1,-,TGTGCCAGCAGTGAAATTTCCGGGACCAATTCACCCCTCCACTTT,CASSEISGTNSPLHF
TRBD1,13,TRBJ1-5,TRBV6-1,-,TGTGCCAGCAGGACAGGGAGCAATCAGCCCCAGCATTTT,CASRTGSNQPQHF
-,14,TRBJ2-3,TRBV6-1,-,TGTGCCAGCGAAGATACGCCTCCCACAGATACGCAGTATTTT,CASEDTPPTDTQYF
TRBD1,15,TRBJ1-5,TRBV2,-,TGTGCCAGCACCAGGGGGACTAATAGCAATCAGCCCCAGCATTTT,CASTRGTNSNQPQHF
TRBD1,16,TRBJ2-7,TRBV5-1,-,TGCGCCAGCAGCTTGGAAGGTTGGGACAGAACCTACGAGCAGTACTTC,CASSLEGWDRTYEQYF
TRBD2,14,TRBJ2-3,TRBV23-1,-,TGCGCCAGCAGCCTCGGCGGGGGGACAGATACGCAGTATTTT,CASSLGGGTDTQYF
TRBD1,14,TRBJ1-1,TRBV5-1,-,TGCGCCAGCAGCTCCGGACAGGGGAAAACTGAAGCTTTCTTT,CASSSGQGKTEAFF
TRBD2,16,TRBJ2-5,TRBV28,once,TGTGCCAGCAGTTCCCACGGACTAGCAGGGCAAGAGACCCAGTACTTC,CASSSHGLAGQETQYF
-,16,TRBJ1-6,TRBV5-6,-,TGTGCCAGCAGCTTGTGGGGGACACGGGTTAATTCACCCCTCCACTTT,CASSLWGTRVNSPLHF
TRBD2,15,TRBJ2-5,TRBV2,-,TGTGCCAGCAGCCGGGAGGGGACGAGCGCAGAGACCCAGTACTTC,CASSREGTSAETQYF
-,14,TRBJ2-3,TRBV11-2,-,TGTGCCAGCAGCCCACACCAGGGGTTCGGTACGCAGTATTTT,CASSPHQGFGTQYF
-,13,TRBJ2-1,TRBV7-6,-,TGTGCCAGCAGCTTAGCTGTACAGGGCAAGCAGTTCTTC,CASSLAVQGKQFF
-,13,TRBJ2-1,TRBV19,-,TGTGCCAGTAGTACCCGGGTCAACAATGAGCAGTTCTTC,CASSTRVNNEQFF
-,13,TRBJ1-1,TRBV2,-,TGTGCCAGCAGGAAGAGGTGGAGCACTGAAGCTTTCTTT,CASRKRWSTEAFF
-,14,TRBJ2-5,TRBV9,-,TGTGCCAGCAGCGTAGATGGGAGGTGGGAGACCCAGTACTTC,CASSVDGRWETQYF